This T cell receptor beta chain was sequenced for a study of OX40 agonist ivuxolimab in advanced cancers. V gave up 5 bases and J gave up 1 base; unmatched junction bases: 1. Germline V gene lookup returns CDR1 MNHNY and CDR2 SVGAGI (reference sequence). This CDR3 is built from 13 residues. The repertoire was sequenced with immunoSEQ multiplex PCR; TCRdb's copy has only in-frame clones and lacks some. The sample includes roughly 24,000 clones, about four fifths seen only once; the top ten take about a quarter. V and J are TRBV6-6 and TRBJ2-5; TRBD1 matches at 7 bases. This sample comprised CD4+ or CD8+ T cells sorted from blood, obtained in a trial of the OX40 agonist ivuxolimab. The TCR originated in an adult with an advanced solid tumor such as melanoma, head and neck, liver or kidney cancer. The CDR3 sequence: CASSDRAQETQYF. The CDR3 DNA is TGTGCCAGCAGTGACAGGGCCCAAGAGACCCAGTACTTC.